This is a list of T cell receptor beta chains from one sample in a study of neurological immune-mediated disorders. MiXCR, run by TCRdb on the 5' RACE reads, gives a single entry per CDR3 protein. Of 15,000 to 20,000 distinct CDR3 sequences listed, approximately 21% are singletons. Input material: PBMCs. The receptor source for this set is a man between 45 and 60 years old in good health. Both conserved end residues are part of each CDR3. D genes are given only for firm matches. Expanded clones are given a class, and other clones once, few, many or no size at all.

V: TRBV4-1; D: NA; length: 14; J: TRBJ2-5; size: many; DNA: TGCGCCAGCAGCCAAGATAGCCCAGTGGGAATGAGGTACTTC; CDR3: CASSQDSPVGMRYF
V: TRBV5-1; D: TRBD2; length: 16; J: TRBJ2-1; size: NA; DNA: TGCGCCAGCAGCTTAACTAGCGGGGCTTCCTACAATGAGCAGTTCTTC; CDR3: CASSLTSGASYNEQFF
V: TRBV7-6; D: TRBD2; length: 16; J: TRBJ2-7; size: medium-sized; DNA: TGTGCCAGCAGCTTAGGGGCGGCTAGCGGGGTCTACGAGCAGTACTTC; CDR3: CASSLGAASGVYEQYF
V: TRBV20-1; D: TRBD2; length: 14; J: TRBJ2-2; size: many; DNA: TGCAGTGCTAGTGGCGGGGGGGGCACCGGGGAGCTGTTTTTT; CDR3: CSASGGGGTGELFF
V: TRBV6-5; D: NA; length: 16; J: TRBJ2-2; size: many; DNA: TGTGCCAGCACGGAGTTTATGGGGAGTGGGACCGGGGAGCTGTTTTTT; CDR3: CASTEFMGSGTGELFF
V: TRBV10-3; D: NA; length: 15; J: TRBJ2-7; size: medium-sized; DNA: TGTGCCATCAGTGAGTCGAATACAGGTGCCTACGAGCAGTACTTC; CDR3: CAISESNTGAYEQYF
V: TRBV12-3/TRBV12-4; D: NA; length: 14; J: TRBJ2-2; size: medium-sized; DNA: TGTGCCAGCGGCACAGAAGCGAACACCGGGGAGCTGTTTTTT; CDR3: CASGTEANTGELFF
V: TRBV3-1; D: TRBD2; length: 16; J: TRBJ2-1; size: many; DNA: TGTGCCAGCAGCAAAACTAGCGGCGCTTCCTACAATGAGCAGTTCTTC; CDR3: CASSKTSGASYNEQFF
V: TRBV3-1; D: TRBD1; length: 16; J: TRBJ1-2; size: many; DNA: TGTGCCAGCAGCCAAGATAGGCAGGGGGCTGGCTATGGCTACACCTTC; CDR3: CASSQDRQGAGYGYTF
V: TRBV20-1; D: NA; length: 11; J: TRBJ2-7; size: many; DNA: TGCAGTGCTTACCTAGCGCCTGGCGAGTACTTC; CDR3: CSAYLAPGEYF
V: TRBV5-1; D: NA; length: 12; J: TRBJ2-7; size: many; DNA: TGCGCCAGCAGCCAAGGGTCCTGGGAGCAGTACTTC; CDR3: CASSQGSWEQYF
V: TRBV7-2; D: TRBD1; length: 16; J: TRBJ2-3; size: many; DNA: TGTGCCAGCAGCTTAGGACAGGGTGGGTTGACAGATACGCAGTATTTT; CDR3: CASSLGQGGLTDTQYF
V: TRBV29-1; D: TRBD1; length: 13; J: TRBJ1-1; size: few; DNA: TGCAGCGTTGTGGACAGGGTGAACACTGAAGCTTTCTTT; CDR3: CSVVDRVNTEAFF
V: TRBV7-9; D: NA; length: 14; J: TRBJ2-7; size: many; DNA: TGTGCCAGCAGCTTAGCCAGGGGTAGTTACGAGCAGTACTTC; CDR3: CASSLARGSYEQYF
V: TRBV5-1; D: TRBD1; length: 16; J: TRBJ1-5; size: medium-sized; DNA: TGCGCCAGCAGCTTTCCGGGACAGAATAGCAATCAGCCCCAGCATTTT; CDR3: CASSFPGQNSNQPQHF
V: TRBV11-2; D: NA; length: 13; J: TRBJ2-7; size: few; DNA: TGTGCCAGCAGAGAGAGTCTCTCCTACGAGCAGTACTTC; CDR3: CASRESLSYEQYF
V: TRBV20-1; D: NA; length: 14; J: TRBJ2-5; size: medium-sized; DNA: TGCAGTGCCTCCCGGGCGGGGAACCAAGAGACCCAGTACTTC; CDR3: CSASRAGNQETQYF
V: TRBV7-2; D: TRBD1; length: 16; J: TRBJ1-2; size: many; DNA: TGTGCCAGCAGCTTAGCGACAGGGGGTTCCGACTATGGCTACACCTTC; CDR3: CASSLATGGSDYGYTF
V: TRBV9; D: TRBD2; length: 16; J: TRBJ2-1; size: many; DNA: TGTGCCAGCAGCGTAGCTGGTAGCGGGAGGTTTAATGAGCAGTTCTTC; CDR3: CASSVAGSGRFNEQFF
V: TRBV20-1; D: TRBD2; length: 16; J: TRBJ2-7; size: many; DNA: TGCAGTGCTAGAGGGGGAGTTGGCGGGAGGATGTACGAGCAGTACTTC; CDR3: CSARGGVGGRMYEQYF
V: TRBV11-2; D: TRBD1; length: 15; J: TRBJ2-7; size: many; DNA: TGTGCCAGCAGCTTACTGGGACAGATCTCCTACGAGCAGTACTTC; CDR3: CASSLLGQISYEQYF
V: TRBV20-1; D: NA; length: 13; J: TRBJ2-1; size: many; DNA: TGCAGTGCTAGCGATGGCCAGCCCAATGAGCAGTTCTTC; CDR3: CSASDGQPNEQFF
V: TRBV10-3; D: NA; length: 15; J: TRBJ2-1; size: many; DNA: TGTGCCATCAGTGAGTCTGGGTATAGGTCGAATGAGCAGTTCTTC; CDR3: CAISESGYRSNEQFF
V: TRBV3-1; D: NA; length: 15; J: TRBJ2-2; size: NA; DNA: TGTGCCAGCAGCCAAGAATTAACTATTGCCGGGGAGCTGTTTTTT; CDR3: CASSQELTIAGELFF
V: TRBV19; D: NA; length: 14; J: TRBJ2-7; size: many; DNA: TGTGCCAGTAGGTCCATGGGGAACGCGGGCGAGCAGTACTTC; CDR3: CASRSMGNAGEQYF
V: TRBV5-1; D: TRBD2; length: 15; J: TRBJ2-1; size: NA; DNA: TGCGCCAGCAGTCAGGGCGGGAGCTCCTACAATGAGCAGTTCTTC; CDR3: CASSQGGSSYNEQFF
V: TRBV5-1; D: NA; length: 14; J: TRBJ2-5; size: NA; DNA: TGCGCCAGCAGCTTGGAGGGGCCTCAAGAGACCCAGTACTTC; CDR3: CASSLEGPQETQYF
V: TRBV12-3/TRBV12-4; D: TRBD2; length: 16; J: TRBJ2-2; size: many; DNA: TGTGCCAGCAGGCATAGACTAGCGGCGAACACCGGGGAGCTGTTTTTT; CDR3: CASRHRLAANTGELFF
V: TRBV5-1; D: NA; length: 15; J: TRBJ2-7; size: medium-sized; DNA: TGCGCCAGCAGCTTGGAAGCACCCCTCGACTACGAGCAGTACTTC; CDR3: CASSLEAPLDYEQYF
V: TRBV7-2; D: NA; length: 15; J: TRBJ1-2; size: many; DNA: TGTGCCAGCAGCTCCTTCGGGGGAGAGAGGTATGGCTACACCTTC; CDR3: CASSSFGGERYGYTF
V: TRBV20-1; D: TRBD2; length: 14; J: TRBJ2-2; size: NA; DNA: TGCAGTGCTAGATCCATAGCGGGAGCCGGGGAGCTGTTTTTT; CDR3: CSARSIAGAGELFF
V: TRBV18; D: NA; length: 17; J: TRBJ2-7; size: NA; DNA: TGTGCCAGCTCCCCCGCGGCTAGCGTGAAGTTAACCTACGAGCAGTACTTC; CDR3: CASSPAASVKLTYEQYF
V: TRBV5-1; D: TRBD2; length: 13; J: TRBJ2-5; size: many; DNA: TGCGCCAGCAGCTTTTGGGGAGGGGAGACCCAGTACTTC; CDR3: CASSFWGGETQYF
V: TRBV6-6; D: TRBD1; length: 17; J: TRBJ1-2; size: few; DNA: TGTGCCAGCAGTAGGTCCCGGGACAGCGTAGGGTTCTATGGCTACACCTTC; CDR3: CASSRSRDSVGFYGYTF
V: TRBV18; D: NA; length: 16; J: TRBJ2-1; size: many; DNA: TGTGCCAGCTCACCCATCGGGGGCTGGCCGGGTAATGAGCAGTTCTTC; CDR3: CASSPIGGWPGNEQFF
V: TRBV20-1; D: NA; length: 13; J: TRBJ2-7; size: many; DNA: TGCAGTGCTAGATCGGCCGGCTCCTACGAGCAGTACTTC; CDR3: CSARSAGSYEQYF
V: TRBV19; D: TRBD2; length: 15; J: TRBJ2-1; size: NA; DNA: TGTGCCAGTAGTATTGTCGGGAGCGGGGGCAATGAGCAGTTCTTC; CDR3: CASSIVGSGGNEQFF
V: TRBV29-1; D: NA; length: 12; J: TRBJ2-1; size: many; DNA: TGCAGCGTTACCCGAACCGGGAATGAGCAGTTCTTC; CDR3: CSVTRTGNEQFF
V: TRBV20-1; D: NA; length: 15; J: TRBJ2-4; size: many; DNA: TGCAGTGCTACCAAGGTGGGCAGAGACAAAAACATTCAGTACTTC; CDR3: CSATKVGRDKNIQYF
V: TRBV3-1; D: NA; length: 15; J: TRBJ1-6; size: many; DNA: TGTGCCAGCAGGCCAGGACTGACCTATAATTCACCCCTCCACTTT; CDR3: CASRPGLTYNSPLHF
V: TRBV20-1; D: NA; length: 12; J: TRBJ2-7; size: many; DNA: TGCAGTGCTAGTGACAGATCCTACGAGCAGTACTTC; CDR3: CSASDRSYEQYF
V: TRBV10-2; D: TRBD2; length: 16; J: TRBJ2-1; size: NA; DNA: TGCGCCAGCAGTGAACTCGGGACTAGCGGGTTGGGTGAGCAGTTCTTC; CDR3: CASSELGTSGLGEQFF
V: TRBV28; D: TRBD2; length: 16; J: TRBJ2-2; size: many; DNA: TGTGCCAGTGAGCGCCCTAGGCGGGAGAGAGCCGGGGAGCTGTTTTTT; CDR3: CASERPRRERAGELFF
V: TRBV20-1; D: TRBD1; length: 16; J: TRBJ1-2; size: many; DNA: TGCAGTGCTCCGCTCCGGTCAGGGGGCCCTTCATATGGCTACACCTTC; CDR3: CSAPLRSGGPSYGYTF
V: TRBV20-1; D: NA; length: 14; J: TRBJ1-4; size: many; DNA: TGCAGTGCTAGATCCCTTCCGGCTAATGAAAAACTGTTTTTT; CDR3: CSARSLPANEKLFF
V: TRBV20-1; D: NA; length: 12; J: TRBJ2-5; size: NA; DNA: TGCAGTGCTAGTCCGGGCTCGGGGACCCAGTACTTC; CDR3: CSASPGSGTQYF
V: TRBV28; D: TRBD1; length: 15; J: TRBJ2-2; size: many; DNA: TGTGCCAGCAGACTGACAGGGGTAAATTCCGGGGAGCTGTTTTTT; CDR3: CASRLTGVNSGELFF
V: TRBV4-3; D: TRBD2; length: 18; J: TRBJ2-2; size: many; DNA: TGCGCCAGCAGCCAAGATCGGGGGACTAGCGGGAGCGACGGGGAGCTGTTTTTT; CDR3: CASSQDRGTSGSDGELFF
V: TRBV27; D: NA; length: 15; J: TRBJ2-1; size: many; DNA: TGTGCCAGCAGTTTAAGGGATTGGTCGCACAATGAGCAGTTCTTC; CDR3: CASSLRDWSHNEQFF
V: TRBV7-2; D: NA; length: 15; J: TRBJ2-7; size: many; DNA: TGTGCCAGCAGCTTCCTTGGGGGGGGGGCTGGCGAGCAGTACTTC; CDR3: CASSFLGGGAGEQYF
V: TRBV28; D: NA; length: 15; J: TRBJ2-5; size: NA; DNA: TGTGCCAGCAGTCCGTCCCCGGGGATGGGAAAGACCCAGTACTTC; CDR3: CASSPSPGMGKTQYF
V: TRBV28; D: NA; length: 14; J: TRBJ2-7; size: NA; DNA: TGTGCCAGCAGTTTATTTGACTACTCCTACGAGCAGTACTTC; CDR3: CASSLFDYSYEQYF
V: TRBV20-1; D: TRBD1; length: 16; J: TRBJ1-1; size: NA; DNA: TGCAGTGCACGTGCCCGGGACAGGGGAGGGGACACTGAAGCTTTCTTT; CDR3: CSARARDRGGDTEAFF
V: TRBV7-9; D: TRBD1; length: 13; J: TRBJ2-5; size: many; DNA: TGTGCCAGCAGGGGGACAGACCAAGAGACCCAGTACTTC; CDR3: CASRGTDQETQYF
V: TRBV6-1; D: NA; length: 15; J: TRBJ2-6; size: medium-sized; DNA: TGTGCCAGCAGAATCAGGGCTTCTGGGGCCAACGTCCTGACTTTC; CDR3: CASRIRASGANVLTF